This T cell receptor (beta chain) emerged from a study of T cell clonotyping in hematopoietic cell transplantation. Study-wide results and caveats: No sorting was done, leaving CD4 and CD8 contributions mixed. After transplant, recipient diversity fell while pathologically expanded clonotypes grew through day 180. Broader posttransplant TCR repertoire diversity was predicted by graft donor and pretransplant recipient Inverse Simpson Index values. Few recipient clonotypes overlapped donors; over 97% were de novo at given depth.

Points on this clone: What it binds is not known.

The length of the CDR3 is 14 residues. Per the germline V gene, CDR1 is MNHEY and CDR2 is SVGAGI. The trim removed 2 bases at V and 3 bases at J, leaving 3 bases unmatched. Repertoires were generated with immunoSEQ multiplex PCR, while TCRdb's copy carries only in-frame clones and drops some. The sample yields 69,000 or so clones, over 90% seen once. Input material: peripheral blood mononuclear cells. V and J are TRBV6-5 and TRBJ2-7; TRBD1 matches at 8 bases. The source of this sequence is a man aged 50-60 years in good health. Some clones in this sample may be carry-over from other donors' samples. CDR3 DNA: TGTGCCAGCAGTTACGCCGGACAGGGCTACGAGCAGTACTTC. This gives the protein CASSYAGQGYEQYF.